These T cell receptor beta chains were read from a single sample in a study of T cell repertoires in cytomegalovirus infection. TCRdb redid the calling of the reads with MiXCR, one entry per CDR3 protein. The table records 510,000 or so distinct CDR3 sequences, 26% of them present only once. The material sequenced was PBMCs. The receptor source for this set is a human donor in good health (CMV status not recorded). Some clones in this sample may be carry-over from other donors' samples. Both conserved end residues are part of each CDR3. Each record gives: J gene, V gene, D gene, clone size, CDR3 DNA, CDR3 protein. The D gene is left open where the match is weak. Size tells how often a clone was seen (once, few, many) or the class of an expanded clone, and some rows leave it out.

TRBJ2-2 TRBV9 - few TGTGCCAGCAGCGATCGGGACCCGAACACCGGGGAGCTGTTTTTT CASSDRDPNTGELFF
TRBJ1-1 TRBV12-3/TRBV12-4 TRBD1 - TGTGCCAGCAGGGGGTACAGGGGGTCTGAAGCTTTCTTT CASRGYRGSEAFF
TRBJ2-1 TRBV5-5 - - TGTGCCAGCAGCTTGGGGACTAACAACAATGAGCAGTTCTTC CASSLGTNNNEQFF
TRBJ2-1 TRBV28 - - TGTGCCAGCAGCCACCAGAACTACAATGAGCAGTTCTTC CASSHQNYNEQFF
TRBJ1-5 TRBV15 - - TGTGCCACGGACGGCACCAATCAGCCCCAGCATTTT CATDGTNQPQHF
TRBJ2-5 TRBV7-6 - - TGTGCCAGCAGCTTAAATCATGCGATAGGTGGGGGTAGCTTGGGAGAGACCCAGTACTTC CASSLNHAIGGGSLGETQYF
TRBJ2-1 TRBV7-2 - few TGTGCCAGCAGCTTAAGTAGGAGGGGGAATGAGCAGTTCTTC CASSLSRRGNEQFF
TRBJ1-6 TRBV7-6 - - TGTGCCAGCAGCCCCGAGAACTATAATTCACCCCTCCACTTT CASSPENYNSPLHF
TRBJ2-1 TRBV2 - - TGTGCCAGCAGTCGTACTAGCAATTACAATGAGCAGTTCTTC CASSRTSNYNEQFF
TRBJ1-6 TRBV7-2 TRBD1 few TGTGCCAGCAGCTCGCAGGGGGATAATTCACCCCTCCACTTT CASSSQGDNSPLHF
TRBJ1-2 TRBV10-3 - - TGTGCCATCAGTGGACAGCTCAACTATGGCTACACCTTC CAISGQLNYGYTF
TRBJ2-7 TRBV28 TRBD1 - TGTGCCAGCAGCCGAGGCGGGCAGGGGGCCTACGAGCAGTACTTC CASSRGGQGAYEQYF
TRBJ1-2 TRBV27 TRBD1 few TGTGCCAGCAGTCCCTCCCGGGGGACAGGGGGCTATGGCTACACCTTC CASSPSRGTGGYGYTF
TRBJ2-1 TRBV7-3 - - TGTGCCAGCAGCCCAAATGGAGGTTCCTACAATGAGCAGTTCTTC CASSPNGGSYNEQFF
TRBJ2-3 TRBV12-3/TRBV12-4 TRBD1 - TGTGCCAGCAGGGGACAGGAGCCCACAGATACGCAGTATTTT CASRGQEPTDTQYF
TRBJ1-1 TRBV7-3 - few TGTGCCAGCAGCTTAATCCAACGGTGGGGGGCGGATGTCACTGAAGCTTTCTTT CASSLIQRWGADVTEAFF
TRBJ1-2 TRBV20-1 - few TGCAGTGCTACTGGGGGAAATGGCTACACCTTC CSATGGNGYTF
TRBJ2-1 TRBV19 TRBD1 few TGTGCCAGTAGTTCCCTGGAGGGGACAGGGGTATCGAAAGGGCAGTTCTTC CASSSLEGTGVSKGQFF
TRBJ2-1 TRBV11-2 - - TGTGCCAGCAGCCTAAGACCGGGGCCCGGCAATGAGCAGTTCTTC CASSLRPGPGNEQFF
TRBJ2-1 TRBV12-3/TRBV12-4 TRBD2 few TGTGCCAGCAGCACGGGACTATACAATGAGCAGTTCTTC CASSTGLYNEQFF
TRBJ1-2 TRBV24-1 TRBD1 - TGTGCCACCAGTCCGACAGGGCCGCCTGACTATGGCTACACCTTC CATSPTGPPDYGYTF
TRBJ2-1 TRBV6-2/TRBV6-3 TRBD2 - TGTGCCAGCAGTCCAGGGAGAAGCGGGAGGGCCAGAAACAATGAGCAGTTCTTC CASSPGRSGRARNNEQFF
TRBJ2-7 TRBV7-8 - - TGTGCCAGCAGCCAAACTGGGGCTTTGTCCTACGAGCAGAACTTC CASSQTGALSYEQNF
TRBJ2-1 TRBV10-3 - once TGTGCCATCAGTGTGGGGCTACCCCAAGGCGAGCAGTTCTTC CAISVGLPQGEQFF
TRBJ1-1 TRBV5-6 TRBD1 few TGTGCCAGCAGCTTGGGACAGGGAGATGCTTTCTTT CASSLGQGDAFF
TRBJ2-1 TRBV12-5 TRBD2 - TGTGCTAGTGGTACTGGACTAGCGGGAGGAAATGAGCAGTCCTTC CASGTGLAGGNEQSF